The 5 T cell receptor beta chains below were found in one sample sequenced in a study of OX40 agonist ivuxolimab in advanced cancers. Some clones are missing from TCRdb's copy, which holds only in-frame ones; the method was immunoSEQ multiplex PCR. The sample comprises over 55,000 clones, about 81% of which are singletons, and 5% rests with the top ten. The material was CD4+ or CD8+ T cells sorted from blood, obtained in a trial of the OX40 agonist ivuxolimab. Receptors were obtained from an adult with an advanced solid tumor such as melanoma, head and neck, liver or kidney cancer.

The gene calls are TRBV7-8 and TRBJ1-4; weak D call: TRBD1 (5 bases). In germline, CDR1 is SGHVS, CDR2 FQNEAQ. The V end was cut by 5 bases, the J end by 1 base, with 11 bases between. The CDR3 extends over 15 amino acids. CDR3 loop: CASSGRQITNEKLFF. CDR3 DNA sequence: TGTGCCAGCAGCGGACGACAGATAACTAATGAAAAACTGTTTTTT.

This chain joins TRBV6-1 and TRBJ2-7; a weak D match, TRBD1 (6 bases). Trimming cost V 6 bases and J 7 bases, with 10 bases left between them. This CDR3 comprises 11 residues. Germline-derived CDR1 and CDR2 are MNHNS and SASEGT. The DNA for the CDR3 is TGTGCCAGCAGGGGGGCGGGTGAGCAGTACTTC. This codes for CASRGAGEQYF.

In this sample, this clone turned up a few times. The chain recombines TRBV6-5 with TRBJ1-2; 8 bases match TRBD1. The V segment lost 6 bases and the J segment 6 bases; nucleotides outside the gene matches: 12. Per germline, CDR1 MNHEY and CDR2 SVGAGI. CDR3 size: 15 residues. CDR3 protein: CASSLGQDSYHGYTF. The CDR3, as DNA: TGTGCCAGCAGCCTGGGACAGGATTCTTACCATGGCTACACCTTC.

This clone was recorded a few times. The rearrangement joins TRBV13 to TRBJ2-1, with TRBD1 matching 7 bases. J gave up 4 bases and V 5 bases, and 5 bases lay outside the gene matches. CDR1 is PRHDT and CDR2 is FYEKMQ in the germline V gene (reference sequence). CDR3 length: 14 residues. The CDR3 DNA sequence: TGTGCCAGCAGCGTAAGGGACAGATACAATGAGCAGTTCTTC. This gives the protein CASSVRDRYNEQFF. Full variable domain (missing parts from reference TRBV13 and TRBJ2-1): AAGVIQSPRHLIKEKRETATLKCYPIPRHDTVYWYQQGPGQDPQFLISFYEKMQSDKGSIPDRFSAQQFSDYHSELNMSSLELGDSALYFCASSVRDRYNEQFFGPGTRLTVL.

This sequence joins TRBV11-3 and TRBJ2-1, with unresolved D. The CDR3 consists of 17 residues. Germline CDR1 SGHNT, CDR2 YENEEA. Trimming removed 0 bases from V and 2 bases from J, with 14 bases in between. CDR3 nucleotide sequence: TGTGCCAGCAGCTTAGATCTGAGCCAGTCCACCTACAATGAGCAGTTCTTC. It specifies CASSLDLSQSTYNEQFF.